This passage covers 6 T cell receptor beta chains from one sample sequenced in a study of blood T cell repertoires in COVID-19. This table comes from immunoSEQ multiplex PCR, and its TCRdb copy is limited to in-frame clones, with some not included. Of some 220,000 clones detected, 70% to 90% appear once; the ten largest clones hold under 3.5%. The sample comprised peripheral blood. These receptors all stem from a man in his fifties or sixties who had recovered from COVID-19.

V is TRBV27 and J is TRBJ2-6, with 9 bases that match TRBD1. The CDR3 covers 16 residues. Germline values: CDR1 MNHEY, CDR2 SMNVEV (reference sequence). V shed 5 bases and J 2 bases; nucleotides not matched to a gene: 4. The CDR3 DNA sequence: TGTGCCAGCAGTGGGACAGGGAGGGCTGGGGCCAACGTCCTGACTTTC. It specifies CASSGTGRAGANVLTF.

This chain uses TRBV7-6 with TRBJ2-1; 9 nucleotides align to TRBD2. Trimming at V came to 5 bases and at J to 8 bases, leaving 13 bases not matched to a gene. Germline loops: CDR1 SGHVS, CDR2 FNYEAQ. CDR3 length equals 16 residues. The CDR3 here is CASSSQREAYGYEQFF. As DNA, the CDR3 is TGTGCCAGCAGCAGTCAGCGGGAGGCTTACGGGTATGAGCAGTTCTTC.

V is TRBV7-8 and J is TRBJ2-1; D may be TRBD2 (6 bases). The CDR3 extends over 13 amino acids. Looked up from germline, CDR1 is SGHVS and CDR2 is FQNEAQ. V dropped 6 bases and J dropped 9 bases, with 15 bases sitting between them. Written as DNA, the CDR3 is TGTGCCAGCAGGGACTACGGCATCCCTGAGCAGTTCTTC. It specifies CASRDYGIPEQFF. The full variable domain, with the rest looked up from reference TRBV7-8 and TRBJ2-1, is GAGVSQSPRYKVAKRGQDVALRCDPISGHVSLFWYQQALGQGPEFLTYFQNEAQLDKSGLPSDRFFAERPEGSVSTLKIQRTQQEDSAVYLCASRDYGIPEQFFGPGTRLTVL.

This clone is a singleton in its sample. The chain is built from TRBV20-1 and TRBJ2-1; no definite D call. Trimming removed 3 bases at V and 6 bases at J, with 3 bases between. CDR3 size: 10 residues. The germline gives CDR1 DFQATT, CDR2 SNEGSKA (reference sequence). The CDR3 region is CSASFNEQFF. For the CDR3, the DNA is TGCAGTGCTAGCTTCAATGAGCAGTTCTTC.

The chain combines TRBV19 with TRBJ1-5, with a weak D call TRBD1 (5 bases). V was pared by 4 bases and J by 2 bases, with 18 bases between. The germline gives CDR1 LNHDA, CDR2 SQIVND (reference sequence). The CDR3 length is 17 residues. The CDR3 bases are TGTGCCAGTAGTACGATCGGGACTCCTGGGGGCAATCAGCCCCAGCATTTT. Amino acid sequence: CASSTIGTPGGNQPQHF.

The J gene is TRBJ2-2, the V gene TRBV27; D perhaps matches TRBD2 (5 bases). CDR3 length: 16 residues. Germline CDR1 and CDR2: MNHEY and SMNVEV (reference sequence). Between the trimmed V and J ends, which lost 3 bases and 4 bases, there was a span of 15 bases. The CDR3 here is CASSFGPGLSTGELFF. In DNA form, the CDR3 reads TGTGCCAGCAGTTTTGGGCCAGGACTTTCCACCGGGGAGCTGTTTTTT.